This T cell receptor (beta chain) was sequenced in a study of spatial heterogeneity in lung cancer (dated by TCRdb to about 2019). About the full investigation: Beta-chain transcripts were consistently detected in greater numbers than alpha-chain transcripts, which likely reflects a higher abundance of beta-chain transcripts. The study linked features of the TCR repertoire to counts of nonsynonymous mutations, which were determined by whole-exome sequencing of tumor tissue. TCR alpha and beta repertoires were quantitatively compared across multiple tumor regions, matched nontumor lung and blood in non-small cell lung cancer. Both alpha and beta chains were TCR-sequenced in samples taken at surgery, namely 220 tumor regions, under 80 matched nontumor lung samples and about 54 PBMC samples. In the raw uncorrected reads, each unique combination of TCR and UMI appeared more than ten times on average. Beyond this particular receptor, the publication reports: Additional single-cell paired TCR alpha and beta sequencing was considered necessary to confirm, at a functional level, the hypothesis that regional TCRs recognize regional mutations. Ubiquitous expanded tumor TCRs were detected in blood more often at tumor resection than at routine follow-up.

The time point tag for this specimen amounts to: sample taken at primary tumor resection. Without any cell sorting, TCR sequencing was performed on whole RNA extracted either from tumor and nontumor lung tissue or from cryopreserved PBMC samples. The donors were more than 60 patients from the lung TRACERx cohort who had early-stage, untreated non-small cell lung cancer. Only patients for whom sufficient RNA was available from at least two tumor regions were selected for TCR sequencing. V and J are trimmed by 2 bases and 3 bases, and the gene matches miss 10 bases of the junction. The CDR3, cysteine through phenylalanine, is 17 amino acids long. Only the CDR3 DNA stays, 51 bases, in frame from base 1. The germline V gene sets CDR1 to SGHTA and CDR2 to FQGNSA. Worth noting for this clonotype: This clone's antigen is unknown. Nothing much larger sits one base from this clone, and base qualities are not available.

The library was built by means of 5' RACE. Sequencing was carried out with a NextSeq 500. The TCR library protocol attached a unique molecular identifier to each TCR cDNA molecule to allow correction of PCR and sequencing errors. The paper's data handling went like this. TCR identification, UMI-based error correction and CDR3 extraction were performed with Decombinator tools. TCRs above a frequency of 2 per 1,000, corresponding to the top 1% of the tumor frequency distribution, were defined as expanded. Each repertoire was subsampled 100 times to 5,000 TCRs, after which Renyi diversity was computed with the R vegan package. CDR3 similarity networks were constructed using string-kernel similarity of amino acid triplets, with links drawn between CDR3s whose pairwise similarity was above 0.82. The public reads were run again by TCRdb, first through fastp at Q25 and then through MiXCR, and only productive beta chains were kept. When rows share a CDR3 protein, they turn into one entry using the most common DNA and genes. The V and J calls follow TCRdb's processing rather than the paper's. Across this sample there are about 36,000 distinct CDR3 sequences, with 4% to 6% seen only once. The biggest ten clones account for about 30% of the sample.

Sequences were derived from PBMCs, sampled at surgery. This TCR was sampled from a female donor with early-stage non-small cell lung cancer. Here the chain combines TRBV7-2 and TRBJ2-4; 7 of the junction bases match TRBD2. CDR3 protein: CASSLISAGWDKNIQYF. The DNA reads TGTGCCAGCAGCTTAATCTCAGCGGGATGGGACAAAAACATTCAGTACTTC.